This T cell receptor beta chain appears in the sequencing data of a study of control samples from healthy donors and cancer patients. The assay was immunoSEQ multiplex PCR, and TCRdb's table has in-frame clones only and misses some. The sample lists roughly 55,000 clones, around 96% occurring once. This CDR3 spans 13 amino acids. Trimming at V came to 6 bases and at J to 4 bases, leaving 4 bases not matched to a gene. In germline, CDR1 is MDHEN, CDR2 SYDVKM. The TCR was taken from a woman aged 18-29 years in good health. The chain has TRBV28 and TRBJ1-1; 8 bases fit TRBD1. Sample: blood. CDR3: CASRRTGTTEAFF. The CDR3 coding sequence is TGTGCCAGCAGACGGACAGGGACCACTGAAGCTTTCTTT.